One sample yielded the 19 T cell receptor beta chains listed below, sequenced in a study of pediatric ulcerative colitis. Assay used: immunoSEQ multiplex PCR; TCRdb lists only in-frame clones, some missing. The sample includes roughly 37,000 clones, around four fifths seen only once; the top ten take approximately 23%. The sample was blood. All receptors derive from a girl between 5 and 17 years old with moderate ulcerative colitis.

To note about this clone: One end of the junction is discordant with germline, which a read error may explain. This rearrangement joins TRBV10-3 to TRBJ1-6; 7 bases are a match to TRBD1. The CDR3 sequence is 16 residues long. Per the germline V gene, CDR1 is ENHRY and CDR2 is SYGVKD. CDR3 in amino acids: CASSTGQEDYNSPLHF. The CDR3 DNA follows: TGTGCCAGCAGTACCGGACAGGAAGACTATAATTCACCCCTCCACTTT.

In its sample, this clone was seen once. The chain combines TRBV13 with TRBJ2-1; D not resolved. V lost 5 bases, J lost 2 bases, and 13 bases lay in between. Germline-derived CDR1 and CDR2 are PRHDT and FYEKMQ (reference sequence). CDR3 length: 15 residues. CDR3 sequence (DNA): TGTGCCAGCAGCCCCGACGGGCGGACCTACAATGAGCAGTTCTTC. Amino acids: CASSPDGRTYNEQFF.

This clone is labeled as medium-sized (0.01 to 0.1%). The J gene is TRBJ1-5, the V gene TRBV4-1; D remains unclear. This CDR3 is 19 amino acids long. Germline V gene lookup returns CDR1 MGHRA and CDR2 YSYEKL. The ends were cut back, 4 bases at V and 1 base at J, with 23 bases in the middle. Here the CDR3 DNA reads TGCGCCAGCAGCCTTAGCTTCTCCGGGCCCCTGGGGAGCAATCAGCCCCAGCATTTT. Translated, it gives CASSLSFSGPLGSNQPQHF.

This clone was seen only a few times. This rearrangement joins TRBV4-2 to TRBJ1-5; D possibly corresponds to TRBD1 (5 bases). CDR1 LGHNA and CDR2 YNFKEQ come from the germline V gene. Between the trimmed V and J ends, which lost 5 bases and 1 base, there was a span of 24 bases. The CDR3 is 19 residues long. The CDR3 protein is CASSLAGTGPLGSNQPQHF. The DNA of the CDR3 is TGTGCCAGCAGCTTAGCGGGGACGGGTCCTTTAGGCAGCAATCAGCCCCAGCATTTT.

This rearrangement joins TRBV9 to TRBJ1-4, with 7 nucleotides matching TRBD1. From germline, CDR1 is SGDLS and CDR2 YYNGEE. The CDR3 covers 15 residues. Germline trimming cut 7 bases from V and 4 bases from J; bases unmatched to any gene: 10. In DNA form, the CDR3 reads TGTGCCAGCGCAAGAAGCGGGACAGTTAATGAAAAACTGTTTTTT. It is translated as CASARSGTVNEKLFF.

V gene TRBV19 combines with J gene TRBJ1-6; 7 bases are shared with TRBD1. After removal of 4 bases from V and 7 bases from J, the junction contained 10 bases not matched to a gene. CDR3 size: 16 residues. CDR1 and CDR2 (germline): LNHDA, SQIVND (reference sequence). The DNA for the CDR3 is TGTGCCAGTAGTACTTCAACAGGGGCCGGGAATTCACCCCTCCACTTT. It yields the protein CASSTSTGAGNSPLHF. The whole variable domain, remainder taken from reference TRBV19 and TRBJ1-6, is DGGITQSPKYLFRKEGQNVTLSCEQNLNHDAMYWYRQDPGQGLRLIYYSQIVNDFQKGDIAEGYSVSREKKESFPLTVTSAQKNPTAFYLCASSTSTGAGNSPLHFGNGTRLTVT.

This chain's CDR3 is CASSPPPGRFYEQYF. The CDR3 nucleotides read TGTGCCAGCAGCCCCCCCCCGGGCAGATTCTACGAGCAGTACTTC. The V and J genes are TRBV13 and TRBJ2-7; D is unclear. Trimming took off 5 bases at V and 3 bases at J, with 17 bases between the two ends. Germline V CDR1 and CDR2: PRHDT, FYEKMQ (reference sequence). The CDR3 covers 15 residues.

The V gene is TRBV7-9, the J gene TRBJ2-2; D unclear. Germline CDR1 reads SEHNR; CDR2 reads FQNEAQ (reference sequence). The CDR3 has 15 amino acids. Trimming removed 5 bases from V and 5 bases from J, with 15 bases in between. CDR3 in DNA: TGTGCCAGCAGCGCTCAAAGAACCTTGACCGGGGAGCTGTTTTTT. Residues: CASSAQRTLTGELFF.

This chain uses TRBV7-9 with TRBJ1-2, with TRBD1 matching over 7 bases. The CDR3 loop spans 18 amino acids. The junction had 15 bases not matched to a gene; V was cut back by 5 bases and J by 0 bases. Germline V gene lookup returns CDR1 SEHNR and CDR2 FQNEAQ (reference sequence). CDR3 sequence (DNA): TGTGCCAGCAGCCCTATACGACAGGGACGAACAACTAACTATGGCTACACCTTC. This encodes CASSPIRQGRTTNYGYTF.

The chain recombines TRBV18 with TRBJ2-5; no definite D call. CDR3 length: 16 amino acids. Looked up from germline, CDR1 is KGHSH and CDR2 is LQKENI. V was shortened by 0 bases and J by 1 base, with 12 bases between the two germline ends. The CDR3 DNA reads as TGTGCCAGCTCACCACCGGCACCCCGGGTCCAAGAGACCCAGTACTTC. Protein product: CASSPPAPRVQETQYF.

For the CDR3, the DNA is TGTGCCAGCATTGACAGGGTAGCAACCGGGGAGCTGTTTTTT. Residues: CASIDRVATGELFF. V usage is TRBV2 and J usage is TRBJ2-2; 7 bases fit TRBD1. V was pared by 7 bases and J by 5 bases, with 7 bases of the junction left unmatched. The V gene's germline CDR1 is SNHLY and CDR2 FYNNEI. CDR3 length: 14 residues.

V usage is TRBV6-5 and J usage is TRBJ1-4; 7 bases are a match to TRBD1. The ends lost 2 bases at V and 2 bases at J; junction bases unmatched: 5. CDR1 is MNHEY, CDR2 SVGAGI, per germline. This CDR3 has 16 amino acids. As DNA, the CDR3 is TGTGCCAGCAGTTACGTCTACAGGGGTACTAATGAAAAACTGTTTTTT. It specifies CASSYVYRGTNEKLFF.

The chain uses TRBV11-2 and TRBJ2-7; a weak D match, TRBD1 (6 bases). The V gene's germline CDR1 is SGHAT and CDR2 FQNNGV. V lost 5 bases to trimming and J lost 7 bases, with 12 bases between them. The CDR3 spans 12 residues. This CDR3 is CASSPTGTEQYF. Written as DNA, the CDR3 is TGTGCCAGCAGCCCAACTGGGACAGAGCAGTACTTC.

J is TRBJ1-4 and V is TRBV18, with 8 bases fitting TRBD1. With V trimmed by 6 bases and J by 6 bases, 9 bases remained unmatched. This CDR3 comprises 15 residues. Germline CDR1 reads KGHSH; CDR2 reads LQKENI. The DNA of the CDR3 is TGTGCCAGCTCGCCCCGGACAGGGTTGGATGAAAAACTGTTTTTT. Protein: CASSPRTGLDEKLFF.

The V gene is TRBV7-2, the J gene TRBJ2-5, with no clear D. Trimming took off 4 bases at V and 5 bases at J, with 11 bases between the two ends. The CDR3 is made up of 13 amino acids. The germline V gene has CDR1 SGHTA and CDR2 FQGNSA. The CDR3 region is CASSYSGSETQYF. The DNA of the CDR3 is TGTGCCAGCAGCTACTCGGGTTCGGAGACCCAGTACTTC.

V is TRBV5-6 and J is TRBJ2-3; D not certain. Germline assignment: CDR1 SGHDT and CDR2 YYEEEE. The CDR3 has 14 amino acids. Trimming shortened V by 1 base and J by 3 bases, and 9 bases separated the two germline ends. CDR3 in amino acids: CASSLRWGTDTQYF. In DNA, the CDR3 is TGTGCCAGCAGCTTGAGGTGGGGAACAGATACGCAGTATTTT.

V is TRBV29-1 and J is TRBJ2-3; D is ambiguous. V shed 7 bases and J shed 4 bases, with 12 bases lying between them. This CDR3 contains 12 residues. Per germline, CDR1 SQVTM and CDR2 ANQGSEA. The CDR3 DNA is TGCAGCGCTTACTCGGATGCAGATACGCAGTATTTT. This sequence encodes CSAYSDADTQYF.

The rearrangement joins TRBV10-1 to TRBJ2-1, with a weak D call TRBD2 (6 bases). This CDR3 region has 15 residues. V was pared by 0 bases and J by 6 bases, with 12 bases between. CDR1 and CDR2 (germline): WNHNN, SYGVQD (reference sequence). CDR3 region: CASSESGIAVNEQFF. CDR3 bases: TGCGCCAGCAGTGAGTCCGGAATAGCGGTCAATGAGCAGTTCTTC.

The chain is built from TRBV6-5 and TRBJ2-3; 7 positions agree with TRBD1. Germline CDR1 MNHEY, CDR2 SVGAGI. V lost 5 bases, J lost 4 bases, and 9 bases stayed unmatched. The CDR3 loop spans 15 amino acids. Written as DNA, the CDR3 is TGTGCCAGCAGTGCCGGGACAGTAGTGGCAGATACGCAGTATTTT. Amino acid sequence: CASSAGTVVADTQYF.